What follows are 17 T cell receptor beta chains derived from one specimen sequenced in a study of T cells in women clearing cervical HPV infection. Measured with immunoSEQ multiplex PCR; TCRdb has only the in-frame clones, and not every one. This sample's table has over 25,000 clones. The specimen was blood buffy coat. The source of these receptors is a woman between 18 and 70 years old with a cervical HPV16 infection that either progressed to CIN3+ or cleared (not recorded which).

On this clone itself: The CDR3 end falls 3 residues outside the read, so it is completed with the germline J gene. The chain carries TRBV12-3 or TRBV12-4 and TRBJ2-1; no definite D call. Trimming pared 2 bases from V and 0 bases from J, leaving 8 bases between. The CDR3 runs 15 residues. CDR3 bases read: TGTGCCAGCAGTTTAATCTCTTTCTCCTACAATGAG. Translation: CASSLISFSYNE. The entire CDR3 protein is CASSLISFSYNEQFF.

Points on this clone: The read ends 3 residues shy of where the CDR3 ends; the end is completed using the germline J gene. This chain uses TRBV20-1 with TRBJ2-1; a weak D match, TRBD2 (6 bases). V was trimmed by 6 bases and J by 0 bases, leaving 12 bases between them. In germline, CDR1 is DFQATT, CDR2 SNEGSKA (reference sequence). The CDR3 totals 14 residues. This chain's CDR3 is CSAWAGSSYNEQFF. CDR3 DNA (partial): TGCAGTGCCTGGGCGGGATCCTCCTACAATGAG.

Turning to this clone: The missing CDR3 end, 3 residues past where the read stops, is filled in from the germline J gene. The chain has TRBV4-1 and TRBJ2-2; 7 positions agree with TRBD2. The CDR3 is 18 residues long. The J segment lost 0 bases and the V segment lost 5 bases, leaving 12 bases of the junction unmatched. The V gene's germline CDR1 is MGHRA and CDR2 YSYEKL. CDR3 residues: CASSTRLAVNANTGELFF. The DNA read from the CDR3 is TGCGCCAGCAGCACCCGACTAGCTGTCAACGCGAACACCGGGGAG.

On this clone itself: The CDR3 is cut off 3 residues early in the read; its end comes from the germline J gene. This sequence joins TRBV20-1 and TRBJ2-5; TRBD2 matches at 13 bases. This CDR3 has 15 amino acids. Per germline, CDR1 DFQATT and CDR2 SNEGSKA (reference sequence). The junction had 3 bases not matched to a gene; V was cut back by 3 bases and J by 2 bases. CDR3 bases read: TGCAGTGCTAGGGGACTAGCGGGACATCAAGAGACC. The encoded protein is CSARGLAGHQET. The whole CDR3 is CSARGLAGHQETQYF.

On this clone: The CDR3 end lies 3 residues beyond the end of the read and is filled in from the germline J gene. J is TRBJ1-2 and V is TRBV29-1, with TRBD1 matching over 7 bases. CDR1 and CDR2 from the germline V gene are SQVTM and ANQGSEA. CDR3 length: 13 amino acids. The part of the CDR3 DNA that was read is TGCAGCGTTGACGGTCAGGGGGTTAGGGAC. Encoded protein: CSVDGQGVRD. The whole CDR3 protein reads CSVDGQGVRDYTF. The full variable domain, completed using reference TRBV29-1 and TRBJ1-2, is SAVISQKPSRDICQRGTSLTIQCQVDSQVTMMFWYRQQPGQSLTLIATANQGSEATYESGFVIDKFPISRPNLTFSTLTVSNMSPEDSSIYLCSVDGQGVRDYTFGSGTRLTVV.

For this clone: From the germline J gene comes the end of the CDR3, since the read stops 3 residues before it. This chain links TRBV7-9 with TRBJ2-3; D remains unclear. CDR1 and CDR2 (germline): SEHNR, FQNEAQ (reference sequence). This CDR3 spans 14 amino acids. The V end was cut by 1 base, the J end by 0 bases, with 5 bases between. The sequenced part of the CDR3 DNA is TGTGCCAGCAGCTTAGTCAGTAGCACAGATACG. The encoded protein is CASSLVSSTDT. The entire CDR3 protein reads CASSLVSSTDTQYF. Full variable domain (remainder filled in from reference TRBV7-9 and TRBJ2-3): DTGVSQNPRHKITKRGQNVTFRCDPISEHNRLYWYRQTLGQGPEFLTYFQNEAQLEKSRLLSDRFSAERPKGSFSTLEIQRTEQGDSAMYLCASSLVSSTDTQYFGPGTRLTVL.

Notes on this clone: From the germline J gene comes the end of the CDR3, since the read stops 3 residues before it. The gene calls are TRBV30 and TRBJ2-7; D uncertain. Germline V gives CDR1 GTSNPN, CDR2 SVGIG (reference sequence). The CDR3 length is 12 residues. Trimming stripped 3 bases from V and 0 bases from J, with 6 bases between. The part of the CDR3 DNA that was read is TGTGCCTGGAGCACAGTCTCCTACGAG. This translates into CAWSTVSYE. The whole CDR3 protein is CAWSTVSYEQYF.

With respect to this clone: Read data end 3 residues before the CDR3 end; the end is taken from the germline J gene. V and J are TRBV5-1 and TRBJ2-3, with 7 bases fitting TRBD2. CDR3 size: 15 residues. The junction had 9 bases not matched to a gene; V was cut back by 0 bases and J by 8 bases. Germline-derived CDR1 and CDR2 are SGHRS and YFSETQ. CDR3 sequence: CASSLAAKSGGTQYF. The CDR3 DNA, read in part, is TGCGCCAGCAGCTTGGCCGCTAAGTCGGGGGGTACG.

The DNA read from the CDR3 is TGTGCCAGCAGGCCCGACAGGGCTGGAGCCTACGAG. This gives the protein CASRPDRAGAYE. The entire CDR3 reads CASRPDRAGAYEQYF. The rearrangement joins TRBV7-2 to TRBJ2-7, with 7 bases that match TRBD1. The DNA ends 3 residues before the CDR3 does, and the rest of the CDR3 is filled in from the germline J gene. The length of the CDR3 is 15 residues. V was clipped by 6 bases and J by 2 bases; unmatched bases: 10. From germline, CDR1 is SGHTA and CDR2 FQGNSA.

Remarks on this clone: The CDR3 end is not reached by the read, which stops 3 residues before it; the germline J gene fills it in. The chain links TRBV19 to TRBJ2-2; 9 positions match TRBD1. This CDR3 spans 15 amino acids. Trimming took 10 bases from V and 4 from J; bases not matched to a gene: 10. From germline, CDR1 is LNHDA and CDR2 SQIVND (reference sequence). The CDR3 bases that were read are TGTGCCACAAGCAGACAGGGGGAATCCACCGGGGAG. This encodes CATSRQGESTGE. Given in full, the CDR3 is CATSRQGESTGELFF.

As for this clone: The sequenced fragment ends 3 residues before the CDR3 boundary, so the rest is inferred from the germline J gene. The chain carries TRBV19 and TRBJ2-1; 7 bases are a match to TRBD1. From germline, CDR1 is LNHDA and CDR2 SQIVND (reference sequence). The CDR3 sequence is 15 residues long. V shed 4 bases, J shed 7 bases, and the junction held 10 bases outside the gene matches. The CDR3 is CASSSEGAYFNEQFF. The CDR3 DNA, read in part, is TGTGCCAGTAGTAGTGAGGGGGCTTATTTTAATGAG.

A remark on this clone: The DNA ends 3 residues before the CDR3 does, and the rest of the CDR3 is filled in from the germline J gene. The chain combines TRBV5-1 with TRBJ1-2; D is uncertain. Germline V gene sequence: CDR1 SGHRS, CDR2 YFSETQ. Trimming removed 0 bases from V and 6 bases from J, with 9 bases in between. The CDR3 has 13 residues. Partial CDR3 DNA: TGCGCCAGCAGCTTGGCGGTAACTAATGGC. This sequence encodes CASSLAVTNG. In full, the CDR3 is CASSLAVTNGYTF.

Points on this clone: The read ends 3 residues shy of where the CDR3 ends; the end is completed using the germline J gene. The chain joins TRBV7-3 to TRBJ2-2, with 9 positions matching TRBD1. CDR3 length equals 15 residues. Losses at the gene ends were 5 bases for V and 6 bases for J; bases not matched to a gene: 7. The germline V gene encodes CDR1 SGHTA and CDR2 FQGTGA. Partial CDR3 DNA: TGTGCCAGCAGCCAAGGGGGACAGGGATCCGGGGAG. Translating it yields CASSQGGQGSGE. The complete CDR3 protein is CASSQGGQGSGELFF.

In regard to this clone: The CDR3 end is not reached by the read, which stops 3 residues before it; the germline J gene fills it in. This sequence joins TRBV11-1 and TRBJ2-7; 8 bases align to TRBD1. Germline V gene lookup returns CDR1 SGHAT and CDR2 FQDESV (reference sequence). V trimming: 5 bases; J trimming: 0 bases; junction bases outside the gene matches: 3. The CDR3 spans 14 residues. The sequenced part of the CDR3 DNA is TGTGCCAGCAGCCGCAGGGGGCGCTCCTACGAG. This encodes CASSRRGRSYE. The complete CDR3 sequence is CASSRRGRSYEQYF.

As regards this clone: The CDR3 goes on 3 residues after the read ends, and that part is filled in from the germline J gene. The chain uses TRBV7-6 and TRBJ2-7; D gene unclear. This CDR3 has 14 amino acids. Trimming removed 4 bases from V and 0 bases from J, with 10 bases in between. Germline V CDR1 and CDR2: SGHVS, FNYEAQ. CDR3 DNA (partial): TGTGCCAGCAGCTCGCCGGGTCTCTCCTACGAG. Protein sequence: CASSSPGLSYE. From start to end, the CDR3 is CASSSPGLSYEQYF.

Note on this clone: The sequence runs out 3 residues before the end of the CDR3; the remainder is reconstructed from the germline J gene. The chain couples TRBV19 to TRBJ2-1, with 9 bases aligning to TRBD2. The V gene's germline CDR1 is LNHDA and CDR2 SQIVND (reference sequence). The CDR3 consists of 13 residues. With 9 bases clipped from V and 6 bases from J, the junction kept 6 bases outside the gene matches. CDR3 DNA, as far as it was read: TGTGCCAGCAGGAGCGGGGGGCCCAATGAG. Protein product: CASRSGGPNE. The full CDR3 protein reads CASRSGGPNEQFF.

The sequenced part of the CDR3 DNA is TGTGCCAGCAGCTTAATGGGGGCAGGGGATGAA. This codes for CASSLMGAGDE. The whole CDR3 reads CASSLMGAGDEAFF. This chain connects TRBV11-2 to TRBJ1-1, with a tentative D call TRBD1 (6 bases). Read data end 3 residues before the CDR3 end; the end is taken from the germline J gene. This CDR3 has 14 amino acids. Per germline, CDR1 SGHAT and CDR2 FQNNGV. Trimming removed 2 bases at V and 7 bases at J, with 14 bases between.